The clone carrying this T cell receptor beta chain showed up many times. This specimen comes from a study of CD8 T cells in ankylosing spondylitis. TCRdb recomputed calls from the 5' RACE reads with MiXCR, one row per CDR3 protein. This sample yields more than 150,000 distinct CDR3 sequences, of which 11% are seen a single time; about 29% belongs to the top ten. This clonotype was sampled from a male donor with ankylosing spondylitis or in good health (not recorded which). Sequences were obtained from blood, either unsorted or a sorted T cell fraction (not recorded which).

The CDR3 coding sequence is TGCGCCAGCAGCCTGGGGACAGCTGCTCCCGAGCAGTACTTC. Amino acid sequence: CASSLGTAAPEQYF. The chain recombines TRBV5-1 with TRBJ2-7; TRBD1 agrees at 7 bases. The CDR3 sequence is 14 residues long. CDR1 SGHRS and CDR2 YFSETQ come from the germline V gene. The V segment lost 4 bases and the J segment 6 bases; nucleotides outside the gene matches: 10.